A selection of T cell receptor beta chains follows, all from one sample in a study of response to subunit inactivated influenza vaccine. MiXCR, run by TCRdb on the RT-PCR reads, gives a single entry per CDR3 protein. Of approximately 730,000 distinct CDR3 sequences in the sample, around 13% were seen once. The specimen was PBMCs from blood, collected about 14 days before vaccination. The receptors come from a man aged 50 to 59 who received an inactivated influenza vaccine. CDR3s include the opening cysteine and the closing phenylalanine or tryptophan. D genes are given only for firm matches. Not every row has a clone size; where given, it reads once, few, many or a size class.

clone_size | j_call | d_call | cdr3_length | v_call | cdr3_aa
few | TRBJ1-5 | NA | 16 | TRBV16 | CASSHFSGRGLEPQHF
few | TRBJ2-3 | NA | 16 | TRBV4-3 | CASSQDSRGAYDTQYF
few | TRBJ2-6 | TRBD1 | 19 | TRBV18 | CASSPGTGGRGSGANVLTF
few | TRBJ1-5 | NA | 15 | TRBV5-1 | CASSFIPDGNQPQHF
NA | TRBJ2-7 | NA | 16 | TRBV6-5 | CASSYSIQSRTYEQYF
many | TRBJ2-5 | NA | 14 | TRBV20-1 | CSAPEPITKETQYF
few | TRBJ1-5 | TRBD1 | 19 | TRBV6-1 | CASSLTLRTGVNSNQPQHF
few | TRBJ1-4 | NA | 15 | TRBV6-5 | CASSYVRGINEKLFF
NA | TRBJ2-6 | NA | 17 | TRBV14 | CASSQGLASSGANVLTF
few | TRBJ2-5 | NA | 15 | TRBV28 | CATVMGLAPLGTQYF
few | TRBJ2-1 | NA | 12 | TRBV6-5 | CASSYSRHEQFF
NA | TRBJ2-5 | TRBD2 | 19 | TRBV11-2 | CASSLDQELTSGGTETQYF
few | TRBJ2-7 | TRBD1 | 16 | TRBV20-1 | CSATRTDRGAPYEQYF
few | TRBJ2-3 | NA | 15 | TRBV5-1 | CASSLAFPPRDTQYF
few | TRBJ2-3 | NA | 15 | TRBV2 | CASAGRAYSTDTQYF
few | TRBJ2-1 | TRBD1 | 16 | TRBV7-2 | CASSLTGASSYNEQFF
many | TRBJ1-6 | NA | 13 | TRBV25-1 | CASSGDKNSPLHF
NA | TRBJ2-3 | TRBD2 | 17 | TRBV9 | CASSVAVAASGSDTQYF
NA | TRBJ2-3 | NA | 15 | TRBV7-9 | CASSFLQGLQDTQYF
NA | TRBJ1-1 | NA | 16 | TRBV28 | CASTLGGAGQGAEAFF
NA | TRBJ2-7 | NA | 16 | TRBV5-1 | CASSPRMAVLAYEQYF
NA | TRBJ2-2 | NA | 15 | TRBV11-2 | CASSPYTLRAGELFF
few | TRBJ2-5 | NA | 13 | TRBV5-1 | CASRTGRQETQYF
few | TRBJ2-1 | NA | 17 | TRBV7-9 | CASSLILGSLSYNEQFF
NA | TRBJ2-3 | NA | 16 | TRBV7-9 | CASSSQLGRRTDTQYF
few | TRBJ2-7 | TRBD1 | 13 | TRBV29-1 | CSVERGQGNEQYF
NA | TRBJ1-2 | NA | 13 | TRBV7-9 | CASSLRSDYGYTF
few | TRBJ2-7 | NA | 12 | TRBV20-1 | CSARSGSYEQYF
NA | TRBJ2-4 | NA | 16 | TRBV28 | CASSIRLDLAKNIQYF
NA | TRBJ2-2 | NA | 11 | TRBV19 | CATQGGGELFF
NA | TRBJ2-4 | NA | 17 | TRBV28 | CASRPSGGLISENIQYF
many | TRBJ2-5 | TRBD2 | 13 | TRBV6-6 | CASRTSGQETQYF
NA | TRBJ2-7 | TRBD2 | 12 | TRBV20-1 | CSASPTSNEQYF
NA | TRBJ2-7 | TRBD2 | 13 | TRBV2 | CASRKGLAVEQYF
NA | TRBJ1-5 | NA | 13 | TRBV6-5 | CASSYSPFQPQHF
NA | TRBJ1-6 | TRBD1 | 15 | TRBV7-2 | CASSSTGTENSPLHF
few | TRBJ2-1 | TRBD2 | 16 | TRBV20-1 | CSAMQRTSGRPNEQFF
few | TRBJ2-7 | TRBD1 | 15 | TRBV18 | CASSPPHAGGYEQYF
NA | TRBJ2-1 | NA | 17 | TRBV4-2 | CASSQEALTSSYNEQFF
few | TRBJ2-1 | TRBD1 | 15 | TRBV12-3/TRBV12-4 | CASSTQGASYNEQFF
few | TRBJ2-5 | TRBD2 | 16 | TRBV12-3/TRBV12-4 | CASSLTSLRGQETQYF
many | TRBJ2-5 | TRBD1 | 15 | TRBV5-1 | CASAFTGGVGETQYF
NA | TRBJ2-2 | NA | 13 | TRBV12-3/TRBV12-4 | CASTLRATGELFF
NA | TRBJ1-1 | NA | 14 | TRBV20-1 | CSARGWGTNTEAFF
many | TRBJ2-7 | TRBD2 | 17 | TRBV20-1 | CSARQYRIAGRIDEQYF
NA | TRBJ2-7 | TRBD2 | 16 | TRBV29-1 | CSVEQRKREGPYEQYF
many | TRBJ1-1 | NA | 11 | TRBV5-6 | CASSFLGEAFF
NA | TRBJ2-1 | TRBD1 | 15 | TRBV5-4 | CASSLEGGAYNEQFF
NA | TRBJ1-6 | NA | 15 | TRBV4-2 | CASSQDLVAGSPLHF
once | TRBJ2-7 | NA | 15 | TRBV5-6 | CASSLAWQVEYEQYF
NA | TRBJ2-7 | NA | 14 | TRBV4-3 | CASSQEAMEREQYF
few | TRBJ2-2 | NA | 15 | TRBV6-1 | CASSGGLRNTGELFF
many | TRBJ2-2 | NA | 16 | TRBV4-1 | CASSPTAARGPGELFF
NA | TRBJ2-1 | NA | 16 | TRBV7-2 | CASSLDAGSGYNEQFF
NA | TRBJ2-3 | TRBD2 | 15 | TRBV5-1 | CASRTLAVPTDTQYF
many | TRBJ2-4 | NA | 16 | TRBV7-9 | CASSSRTDITGNIQYF
many | TRBJ2-3 | TRBD2 | 17 | TRBV28 | CASSLWGLAGPTDTQYF
NA | TRBJ2-5 | TRBD1 | 15 | TRBV11-2 | CASTPNGGQQETQYF
NA | TRBJ2-1 | NA | 13 | TRBV28 | CARSRDSNNEQFF
few | TRBJ2-1 | TRBD2 | 16 | TRBV20-1 | CSARDPKSSGSNEQFF